This TCR beta chain was captured in a study of T cell repertoires in cytomegalovirus infection (dated by TCRdb to between 2018 and 2021). As for the study more broadly: Because public TCR beta signatures pointed to carriage of CMV infection together with the matching HLA type, the HLA type of each donor mattered for the analysis. Summary of the overall study and its limitations: In both this cohort and an independent cohort of a few hundred donors, the cumulative frequency of public TCR beta family members distinguished carriers of CMV infection plus the relevant HLA type. The ex vivo response was dominated by HLA-C-restricted CMV-specific TCR beta clonotypes, and the single most frequent clonotype in two of eight donors was supplied by these HLA-C-restricted clonotypes.

Looking up the germline V gene yields CDR1 MDHEN and CDR2 SYDVKM. From cysteine to phenylalanine, the CDR3 is 12 amino acids long. Of all the DNA, just the CDR3 is kept, 36 bases in frame from base 1. V drops 4 bases and J drops 6 bases, leaving 7 bases in between. Instrument on record: Illumina HiSeq 1500. Clones were called with MiXCR by TCRdb after fastp trimmed the public reads at Q25, and only in-frame beta chains were retained. Under each unique CDR3 protein, matching rows form one entry showing the most common genes and DNA. Recorded for this sample are about 740,000 distinct CDR3 sequences; about 40% of them occurred a single time. Of the sample, 2.5% to 3.5% is held by the ten largest clones. This clonotype has a handful of counts. This receptor's antigen is unknown. Qualities for individual bases were not recorded, and no much larger clone is one base off.

The V gene is TRBV28 and the J gene is TRBJ1-5, with the identity of the D gene unclear. The sample taken for sequencing was PBMCs. The sequence derives from a human donor in good health (CMV status not recorded). Some clones in this sample may be carry-over from other donors' samples. The base sequence is TGTGCCAGCAGTTCAAGGTTTCAGCCCCAGCATTTT. Its product reads: CASSSRFQPQHF.